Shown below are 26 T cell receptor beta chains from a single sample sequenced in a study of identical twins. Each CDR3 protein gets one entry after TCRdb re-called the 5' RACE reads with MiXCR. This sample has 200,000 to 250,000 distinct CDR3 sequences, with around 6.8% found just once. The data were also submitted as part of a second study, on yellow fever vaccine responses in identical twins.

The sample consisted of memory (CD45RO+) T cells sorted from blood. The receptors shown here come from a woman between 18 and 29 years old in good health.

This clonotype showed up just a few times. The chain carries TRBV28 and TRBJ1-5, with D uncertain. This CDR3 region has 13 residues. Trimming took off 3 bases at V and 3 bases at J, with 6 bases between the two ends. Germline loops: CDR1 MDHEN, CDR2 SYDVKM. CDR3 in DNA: TGTGCCAGCAGTTTGGATCTCAATCAGCCCCAGCATTTT. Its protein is CASSLDLNQPQHF. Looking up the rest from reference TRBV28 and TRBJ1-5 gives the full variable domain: DVKVTQSSRYLVKRTGEKVFLECVQDMDHENMFWYRQDPGLGLRLIYFSYDVKMKEKGDIPEGYSVSREKKERFSLILESASTNQTSMYLCASSLDLNQPQHFGDGTRLSIL.

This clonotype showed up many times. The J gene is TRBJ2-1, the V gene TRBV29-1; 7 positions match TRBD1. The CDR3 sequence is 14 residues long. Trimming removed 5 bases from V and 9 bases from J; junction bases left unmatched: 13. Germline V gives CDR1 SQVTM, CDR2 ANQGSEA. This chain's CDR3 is CSVTLGTAAGEQFF. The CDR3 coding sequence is TGCAGCGTTACCCTGGGGACAGCGGCAGGTGAGCAGTTCTTC.

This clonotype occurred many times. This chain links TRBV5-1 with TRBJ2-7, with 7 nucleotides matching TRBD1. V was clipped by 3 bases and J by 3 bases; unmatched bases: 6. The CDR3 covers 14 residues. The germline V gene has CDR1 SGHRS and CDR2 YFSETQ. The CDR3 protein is CASSSTGAGYEQYF. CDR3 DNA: TGCGCCAGCAGCTCTACAGGGGCGGGCTACGAGCAGTACTTC. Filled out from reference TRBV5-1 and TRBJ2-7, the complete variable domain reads KAGVTQTPRYLIKTRGQQVTLSCSPISGHRSVSWYQQTPGQGLQFLFEYFSETQRNKGNFPGRFSGRQFSNSRSEMNVSTLELGDSALYLCASSSTGAGYEQYFGPGTRLTVT.

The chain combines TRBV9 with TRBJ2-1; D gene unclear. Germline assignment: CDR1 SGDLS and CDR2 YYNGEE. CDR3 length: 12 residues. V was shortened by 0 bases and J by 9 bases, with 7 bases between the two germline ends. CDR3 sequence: CASSVESLEQFF. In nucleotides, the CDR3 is TGTGCCAGCAGCGTAGAATCTCTTGAGCAGTTCTTC.

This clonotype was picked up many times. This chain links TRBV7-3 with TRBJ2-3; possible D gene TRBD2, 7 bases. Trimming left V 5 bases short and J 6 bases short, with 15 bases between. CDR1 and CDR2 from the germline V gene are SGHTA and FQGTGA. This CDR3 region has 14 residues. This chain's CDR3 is CASSPWGGADTQYF. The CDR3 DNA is TGTGCCAGCAGCCCATGGGGGGGGGCCGATACGCAGTATTTT.

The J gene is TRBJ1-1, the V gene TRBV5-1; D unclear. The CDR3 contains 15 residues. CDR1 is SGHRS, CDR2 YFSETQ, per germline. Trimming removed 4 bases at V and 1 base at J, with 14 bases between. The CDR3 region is CASSPQLGSNTEAFF. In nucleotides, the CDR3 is TGCGCCAGCAGCCCCCAGTTGGGCTCGAACACTGAAGCTTTCTTT.

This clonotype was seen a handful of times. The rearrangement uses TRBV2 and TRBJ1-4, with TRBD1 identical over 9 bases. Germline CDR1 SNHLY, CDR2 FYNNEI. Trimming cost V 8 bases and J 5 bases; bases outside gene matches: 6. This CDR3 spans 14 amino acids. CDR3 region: CASSGQGLNEKLFF. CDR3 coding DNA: TGTGCCAGCTCCGGACAGGGGCTGAATGAAAAACTGTTTTTT.

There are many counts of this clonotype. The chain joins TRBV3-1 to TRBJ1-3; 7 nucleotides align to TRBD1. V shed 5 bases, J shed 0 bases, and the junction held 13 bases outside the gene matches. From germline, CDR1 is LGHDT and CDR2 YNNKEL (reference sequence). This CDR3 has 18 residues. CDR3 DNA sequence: TGTGCCAGCAGCAGGGGGACAGTCCCCATTCTCTCTGGAAACACCATATATTTT. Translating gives CASSRGTVPILSGNTIYF.

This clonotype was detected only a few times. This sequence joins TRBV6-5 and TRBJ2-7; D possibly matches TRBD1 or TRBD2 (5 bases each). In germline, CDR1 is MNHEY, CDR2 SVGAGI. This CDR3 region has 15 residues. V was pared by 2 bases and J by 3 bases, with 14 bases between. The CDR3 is CASSYRGEFYYEQYF. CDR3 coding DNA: TGTGCCAGCAGTTACAGAGGGGAATTTTACTACGAGCAGTACTTC.

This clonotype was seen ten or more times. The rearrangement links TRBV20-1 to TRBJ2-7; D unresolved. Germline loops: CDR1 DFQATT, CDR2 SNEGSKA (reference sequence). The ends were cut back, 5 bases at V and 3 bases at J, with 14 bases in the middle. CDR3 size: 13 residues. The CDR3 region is CSAPGPELYEQYF. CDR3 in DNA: TGCAGTGCTCCGGGCCCCGAGCTCTACGAGCAGTACTTC.

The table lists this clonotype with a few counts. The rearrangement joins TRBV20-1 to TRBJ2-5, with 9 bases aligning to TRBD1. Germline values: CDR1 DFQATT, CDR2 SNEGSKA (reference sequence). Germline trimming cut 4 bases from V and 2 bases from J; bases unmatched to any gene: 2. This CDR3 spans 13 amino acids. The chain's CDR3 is CSATDRGQETQYF. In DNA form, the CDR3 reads TGCAGTGCTACCGACAGGGGGCAAGAGACCCAGTACTTC.

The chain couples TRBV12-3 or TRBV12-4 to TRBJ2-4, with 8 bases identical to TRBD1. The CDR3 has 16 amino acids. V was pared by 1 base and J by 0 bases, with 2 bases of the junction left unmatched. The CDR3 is CASSLVTGVAKNIQYF. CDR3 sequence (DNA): TGTGCCAGCAGTTTAGTGACAGGGGTAGCCAAAAACATTCAGTACTTC.

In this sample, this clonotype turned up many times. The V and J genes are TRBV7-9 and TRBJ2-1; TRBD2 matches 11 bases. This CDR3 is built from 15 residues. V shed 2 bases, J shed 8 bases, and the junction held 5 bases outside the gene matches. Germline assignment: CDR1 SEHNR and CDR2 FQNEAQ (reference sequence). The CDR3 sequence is CASSLISGGAYEQFF. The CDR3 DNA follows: TGTGCCAGCAGCTTAATTAGCGGGGGGGCCTATGAGCAGTTCTTC. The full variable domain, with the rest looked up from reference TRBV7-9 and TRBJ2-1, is DTGVSQNPRHKITKRGQNVTFRCDPISEHNRLYWYRQTLGQGPEFLTYFQNEAQLEKSRLLSDRFSAERPKGSFSTLEIQRTEQGDSAMYLCASSLISGGAYEQFFGPGTRLTVL.

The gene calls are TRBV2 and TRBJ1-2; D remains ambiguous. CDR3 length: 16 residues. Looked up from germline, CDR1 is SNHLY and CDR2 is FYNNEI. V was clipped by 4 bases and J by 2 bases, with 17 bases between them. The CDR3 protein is CASSGSRQAENYGYTF. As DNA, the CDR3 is TGTGCCAGCAGTGGCTCGCGGCAAGCGGAAAACTATGGCTACACCTTC.

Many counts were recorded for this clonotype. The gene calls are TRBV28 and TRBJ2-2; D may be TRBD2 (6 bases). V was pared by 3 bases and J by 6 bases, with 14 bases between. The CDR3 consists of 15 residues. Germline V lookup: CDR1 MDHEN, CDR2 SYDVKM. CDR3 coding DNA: TGTGCCAGCAGTTTCGGAGGGTCGGACGCCGGGGAGCTGTTTTTT. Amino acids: CASSFGGSDAGELFF.

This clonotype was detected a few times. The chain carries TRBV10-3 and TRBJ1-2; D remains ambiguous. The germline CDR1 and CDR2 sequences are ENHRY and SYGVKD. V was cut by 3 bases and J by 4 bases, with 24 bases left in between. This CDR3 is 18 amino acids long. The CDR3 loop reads CAISEPGVGRKPSYGYTF. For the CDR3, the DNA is TGTGCCATCAGTGAACCAGGAGTAGGTAGGAAGCCGAGCTATGGCTACACCTTC.

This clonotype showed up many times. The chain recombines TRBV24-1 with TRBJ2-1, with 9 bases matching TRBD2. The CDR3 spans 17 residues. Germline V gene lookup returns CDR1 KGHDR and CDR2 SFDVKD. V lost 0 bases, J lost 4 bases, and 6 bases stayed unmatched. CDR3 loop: CATSDLRASGEYNEQFF. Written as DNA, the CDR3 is TGTGCCACCAGTGATTTGCGTGCTAGCGGGGAGTACAATGAGCAGTTCTTC.

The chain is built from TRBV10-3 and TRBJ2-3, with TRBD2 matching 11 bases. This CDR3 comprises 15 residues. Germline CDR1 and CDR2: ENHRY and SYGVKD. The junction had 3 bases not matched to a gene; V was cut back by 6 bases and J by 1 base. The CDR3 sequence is CAISQLAGGTDTQYF. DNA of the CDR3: TGTGCCATCAGCCAACTAGCGGGAGGCACAGATACGCAGTATTTT.

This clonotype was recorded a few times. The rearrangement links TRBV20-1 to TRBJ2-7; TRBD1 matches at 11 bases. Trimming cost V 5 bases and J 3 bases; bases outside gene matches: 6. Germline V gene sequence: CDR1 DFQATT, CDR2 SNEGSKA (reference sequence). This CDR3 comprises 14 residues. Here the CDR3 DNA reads TGCAGTGCTGTACCGGGACAGGGGGGCTACGAGCAGTACTTC. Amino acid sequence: CSAVPGQGGYEQYF.

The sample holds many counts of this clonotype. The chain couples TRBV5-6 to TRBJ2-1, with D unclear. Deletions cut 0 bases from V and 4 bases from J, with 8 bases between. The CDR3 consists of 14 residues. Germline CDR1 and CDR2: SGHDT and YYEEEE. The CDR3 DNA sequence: TGTGCCAGCAGCTTGGCTGGCGCTTACAATGAGCAGTTCTTC. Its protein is CASSLAGAYNEQFF.

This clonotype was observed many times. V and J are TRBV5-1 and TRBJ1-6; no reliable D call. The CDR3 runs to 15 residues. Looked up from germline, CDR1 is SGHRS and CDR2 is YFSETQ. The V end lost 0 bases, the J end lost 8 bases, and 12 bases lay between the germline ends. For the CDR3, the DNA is TGCGCCAGCAGCTTGGATGTGACAACCGATTCACCCCTCCACTTT. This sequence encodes CASSLDVTTDSPLHF.

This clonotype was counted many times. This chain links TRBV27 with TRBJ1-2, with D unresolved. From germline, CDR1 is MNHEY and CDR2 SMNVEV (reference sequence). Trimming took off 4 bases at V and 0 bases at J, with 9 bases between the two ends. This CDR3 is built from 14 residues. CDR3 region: CASSYRPANYGYTF. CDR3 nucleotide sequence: TGTGCCAGCAGTTACAGACCCGCTAACTATGGCTACACCTTC.

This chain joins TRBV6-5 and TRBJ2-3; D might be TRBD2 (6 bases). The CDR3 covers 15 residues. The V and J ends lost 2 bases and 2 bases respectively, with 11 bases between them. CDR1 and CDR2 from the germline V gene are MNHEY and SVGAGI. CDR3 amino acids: CASSYGGKPTDTQYF. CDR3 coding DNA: TGTGCCAGCAGTTACGGGGGGAAACCCACAGATACGCAGTATTTT.

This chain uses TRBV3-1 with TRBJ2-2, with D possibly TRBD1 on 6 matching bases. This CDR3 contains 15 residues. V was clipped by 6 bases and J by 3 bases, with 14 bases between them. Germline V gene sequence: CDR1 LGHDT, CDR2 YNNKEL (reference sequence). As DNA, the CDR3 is TGTGCCAGCAGACGTAACGCAGGGGACACCGGGGAGCTGTTTTTT. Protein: CASRRNAGDTGELFF.

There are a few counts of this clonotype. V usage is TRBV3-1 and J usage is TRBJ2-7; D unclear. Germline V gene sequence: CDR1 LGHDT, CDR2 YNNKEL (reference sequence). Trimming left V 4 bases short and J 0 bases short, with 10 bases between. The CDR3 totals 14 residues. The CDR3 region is CASSPQQASYEQYF. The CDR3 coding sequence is TGTGCCAGCAGCCCCCAGCAGGCCTCCTACGAGCAGTACTTC.

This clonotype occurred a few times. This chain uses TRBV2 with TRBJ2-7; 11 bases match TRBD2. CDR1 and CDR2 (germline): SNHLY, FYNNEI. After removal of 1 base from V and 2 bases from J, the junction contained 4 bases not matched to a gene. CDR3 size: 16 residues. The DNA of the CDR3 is TGTGCCAGCAGTGAAGGCCTAGCGGGGGGTGCCTACGAGCAGTACTTC. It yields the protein CASSEGLAGGAYEQYF.